The 10 T cell receptor beta chains listed next were all sequenced from one sample in a study of cytomegalovirus exposure and HLA in healthy donors. Amplification used 60 Vbeta primers and 13 Jbeta primers. Libraries were prepared by immunoSEQ multiplex PCR; TCRdb keeps only in-frame clonotypes and omits some of them. The sample holds around 140,000 clones, about 76% seen once. Sequences were obtained from PBMCs. The receptors derive from a male donor in good health and CMV-seronegative.

The rearrangement links TRBV15 to TRBJ1-1; TRBD1 might be the D (5 bases). V lost 0 bases to trimming and J lost 0 bases, with 8 bases between them. This CDR3 is built from 15 residues. Looked up from germline, CDR1 is LNHNV and CDR2 is YYDKDF (reference sequence). The CDR3 DNA sequence: TGTGCCACCAGCAGAGAGAAAGGGGTGAACACTGAAGCTTTCTTT. Protein: CATSREKGVNTEAFF.

This clone has more than one count but fewer than ten. The chain links TRBV4-2 to TRBJ2-5; no firm D call. Germline values: CDR1 LGHNA, CDR2 YNFKEQ. This CDR3 has 14 residues. V was clipped by 2 bases and J by 4 bases, with 11 bases between them. The CDR3 nucleotides read TGTGCCAGCAGCCAACCCCGTTCCCGAGAGACCCAGTACTTC. This translates into CASSQPRSRETQYF.

This clone was counted between two and nine times. The V call is TRBV5-4, the J call TRBJ1-2; a weak D match, TRBD1 (6 bases). From germline, CDR1 is SGHNT and CDR2 YYREEE (reference sequence). The CDR3 is made up of 13 amino acids. The V and J ends lost 4 bases and 1 base respectively, with 8 bases between them. The CDR3 here is CASSQDSNYGYTF. The DNA for the CDR3 is TGTGCCAGCAGCCAGGACAGTAACTATGGCTACACCTTC.

The chain uses TRBV7-2 and TRBJ2-7; 8 bases agree with TRBD1. The J segment lost 0 bases and the V segment lost 7 bases, leaving 8 bases of the junction unmatched. The CDR3 is 15 amino acids. Germline values: CDR1 SGHTA, CDR2 FQGNSA. The CDR3 nucleotides read TGTGCCAGCAACCAACAGGGGGTCGCCTCCTACGAGCAGTACTTC. It translates to CASNQQGVASYEQYF.

The chain employs TRBV19 and TRBJ2-7, with 7 positions matching TRBD1. The CDR3 runs 14 residues. V was clipped by 6 bases and J by 5 bases; unmatched bases: 10. The germline gives CDR1 LNHDA, CDR2 SQIVND (reference sequence). The CDR3, as DNA: TGTGCCAGTAGACCGGGACAGCTACGCGACGAGCAGTACTTC. Protein: CASRPGQLRDEQYF.

As concerns this clone: One end of the junction fails to match germline, which may point to a read error. The CDR3 DNA reads as TGTTCCAGCAGTCACGGGACTAGCGGGGTAGAGACCCAGTACTTC. Residues: CSSSHGTSGVETQYF. The chain is built from TRBV7-9 and TRBJ2-5, with 13 bases lining up with TRBD2. This CDR3 has 15 residues. Germline loops: CDR1 SEHNR, CDR2 FQNEAQ (reference sequence).

J is TRBJ1-3 and V is TRBV27; D remains unclear. CDR1 MNHEY and CDR2 SMNVEV come from the germline V gene (reference sequence). The CDR3 covers 16 residues. V lost 5 bases, J lost 0 bases, and 14 bases lay in between. CDR3 nucleotide sequence: TGTGCCAGCAGTCCCGCAGGTACTCTCTCTGGAAACACCATATATTTT. Encoded protein: CASSPAGTLSGNTIYF.

The chain uses TRBV7-9 and TRBJ1-2; D gene ambiguous. Germline CDR1 reads SEHNR; CDR2 reads FQNEAQ (reference sequence). The CDR3 is 13 residues long. V was shortened by 4 bases and J by 3 bases, with 9 bases between the two germline ends. CDR3 DNA: TGTGCCAGCAGCTCGGGTGAACACTATGGCTACACCTTC. As protein: CASSSGEHYGYTF. The full variable domain, rest sourced from reference TRBV7-9 and TRBJ1-2, is DTGVSQNPRHKITKRGQNVTFRCDPISEHNRLYWYRQTLGQGPEFLTYFQNEAQLEKSRLLSDRFSAERPKGSFSTLEIQRTEQGDSAMYLCASSSGEHYGYTFGSGTRLTVV.

This chain uses TRBV9 with TRBJ2-3; weak D call: TRBD2 (5 bases). Trimming removed 0 bases at V and 4 bases at J, with 15 bases between. The germline gives CDR1 SGDLS, CDR2 YYNGEE. The CDR3 has 16 amino acids. The CDR3 loop reads CASSVGGGSFPDTQYF. CDR3 in DNA: TGTGCCAGCAGCGTAGGGGGTGGGAGCTTCCCAGATACGCAGTATTTT.

This clone was observed a few times. The V and J genes are TRBV11-2 and TRBJ2-5; the match to TRBD1 covers 8 bases. In germline, CDR1 is SGHAT, CDR2 FQNNGV. The CDR3 has 14 amino acids. With V trimmed by 5 bases and J by 5 bases, 7 bases remained unmatched. In DNA, the CDR3 is TGTGCCAGCAGCCCTCGACAGGGGACGGAGACCCAGTACTTC. Its protein is CASSPRQGTETQYF.